This T cell receptor (beta chain) was profiled in a study of T-cell reconstitution after alpha-beta-depleted transplantation in children. Study results and limitations: Expanded graft clones, several hundred of them, were reportedly the source of alpha-beta T cells about two months after transplant. Day-60 TCRbeta diversity that was high in some patients was derived from surviving recipient T cells and thymic progenitors.

In this sample, this clonotype turned up once. The antigen is undetermined. Trimming pared 5 bases from V and 1 base from J, leaving 6 bases between. Germline V gene lookup returns CDR1 DFQATT and CDR2 SNEGSKA (reference sequence). This CDR3 has 12 residues. Preparation of the TCRbeta library was carried out with unique molecular identifiers. TCRdb recomputed calls from the PCR reads with MiXCR, one row per CDR3 protein. Among about 580,000 distinct CDR3 sequences listed, under 25% were seen once. The source material was PBMCs, mostly from graft donor cells, sampled 360 days after TCRalphabeta/CD19-depleted stem cell transplant. The TCR sequence derives from a boy under two years old who had a stem cell transplant for acute myeloid leukemia, so the T cells may come from the graft donor. The chain carries TRBV20-1 and TRBJ2-1, with D unresolved. In DNA, the CDR3 is TGCAGTGCTTCGGTTTCCTACAATGAGCAGTTCTTC. Protein product: CSASVSYNEQFF.